The 22 T cell receptor beta chains presented below share a single source sample, sequenced in a study of CD8+CD57+ T cells in acquired aplastic anemia. Profiling that covered TCR beta VDJ and CDR3 relied on genomic DNA as its template. One entry per CDR3 protein results from TCRdb running MiXCR on the reads. The sample records about 200,000 distinct CDR3 sequences, 50% to 70% being singletons. All sequencing subjects had displayed CD8+CD57+ cell expansion on flow cytometry. Sequenced material: sorted CD4+, CD8+, or CD8+CD57+ T cells (not recorded which) from PBMCs. Receptor source: a human donor with aplastic anemia.

This chain connects TRBV6-1 to TRBJ1-1; D call uncertain. The CDR3 has 15 amino acids. Germline CDR1 MNHNS, CDR2 SASEGT. Trimming pared 6 bases from V and 2 bases from J, leaving 16 bases between. The CDR3 DNA sequence: TGTGCCAGCAGCCCTCTCAAGTATGTAAACACTGAAGCTTTCTTT. It is translated as CASSPLKYVNTEAFF.

This clonotype was recorded only once. J is TRBJ1-4 and V is TRBV29-1; a weak D match, TRBD1 (5 bases). Germline values: CDR1 SQVTM, CDR2 ANQGSEA. The CDR3 length is 14 residues. V lost 4 bases, J lost 4 bases, and 13 bases lay in between. The DNA for the CDR3 is TGCAGCGTTGTGGGGGACGGCTATAATGAAAAACTGTTTTTT. It yields the protein CSVVGDGYNEKLFF.

To note about this clonotype: In this CDR3 the conserved last residue, phenylalanine or tryptophan, is missing, so a read error is likely. The chain employs TRBV10-1 and TRBJ2-7; TRBD1 aligns across 8 bases. Germline loops: CDR1 WNHNN, CDR2 SYGVQD (reference sequence). CDR3 length equals 15 residues. V lost 3 bases, J lost 2 bases, and 6 bases stayed unmatched. The CDR3 protein is CASSEDRGVPYEQYL. CDR3 nucleotides: TGCGCCAGCAGTGAAGACAGGGGAGTTCCCTACGAGCAGTACCTC.

To note about this clonotype: A read error may produce the germline difference seen at one junction end. The chain recombines TRBV30 with TRBJ1-1, with a tentative D call TRBD1 (6 bases). Germline V gene lookup returns CDR1 GTSNPN and CDR2 SVGIG (reference sequence). The CDR3 contains 12 residues. For the CDR3, the DNA is TGTGCCTGTGACAGGTTGAATACTGAAGCTTTCTTT. Protein product: CACDRLNTEAFF. Full variable domain (remainder filled in from reference TRBV30 and TRBJ1-1): SQTIHQWPATLVQPVGSPLSLECTVEGTSNPNLYWYRQAAGRGLQLLFYSVGIGQISSEVPQNLSASRPQDRQFILSSKKLLLSDSGFYLCACDRLNTEAFFGQGTRLTVV.

Regarding this clonotype: Given a much more abundant clone one base away, this may be a read error. V usage is TRBV5-1 and J usage is TRBJ2-1; 8 bases map to TRBD1. This CDR3 spans 15 amino acids. V trimming: 4 bases; J trimming: 8 bases; junction bases outside the gene matches: 11. The germline V gene encodes CDR1 SGHRS and CDR2 YFSETQ. CDR3 DNA sequence: TGCGCCAGCAGCACAGGCAGGGGGCCTTGGGATGAGCAGTTCTTC. This encodes CASSTGRGPWDEQFF.

The chain carries TRBV5-1 and TRBJ1-1, with 7 bases lining up with TRBD1. Unmatched junction bases numbered 9, after V lost 4 bases and J lost 3 bases. From germline, CDR1 is SGHRS and CDR2 YFSETQ. This CDR3 region has 15 residues. The CDR3 bases are TGCGCCAGCAGCCGCGACGAGGGGGCCTACACTGAAGCTTTCTTT. This encodes CASSRDEGAYTEAFF.

J is TRBJ2-1 and V is TRBV29-1; 9 positions match TRBD1. The CDR3 has 16 residues. V gave up 6 bases and J gave up 7 bases; unmatched junction bases: 16. Germline assignment: CDR1 SQVTM and CDR2 ANQGSEA. CDR3: CSVAPGQGRLRNEQFF. DNA of the CDR3: TGCAGCGTAGCTCCGGGACAGGGTCGGCTGAGGAATGAGCAGTTCTTC.

In this sample, this clonotype turned up many times. J is TRBJ1-4 and V is TRBV5-6, with D maybe TRBD1 (6 bases). V lost 5 bases and J lost 4, with 12 bases in between. In germline, CDR1 is SGHDT, CDR2 YYEEEE. The CDR3 loop spans 14 amino acids. The CDR3 reads CASRQTGDNEKLFF. In DNA, the CDR3 is TGTGCCAGCAGACAGACAGGAGATAATGAAAAACTGTTTTTT.

Notes on this clonotype: This could be a read error, since a much larger clone is one nucleotide away. The V call is TRBV9, the J call TRBJ2-7, with TRBD2 identical over 14 bases. Germline V gives CDR1 SGDLS, CDR2 YYNGEE. The CDR3 runs to 15 residues. J lost 7 bases, V lost 4 bases, and 7 bases had no gene match. The CDR3 bases are TGTGCCAGCAGCCCTGGGACTAGCGGGGGACATGAGCAGTACTTC. Its protein product is CASSPGTSGGHEQYF.

The chain combines TRBV4-1 with TRBJ2-7; TRBD1 or TRBD2 may be the D gene (5 bases each). Germline assignment: CDR1 MGHRA and CDR2 YSYEKL. V lost 3 bases and J lost 4, with 13 bases in between. The CDR3 runs to 14 residues. The CDR3 region is CASSQGRTLYEQYF. DNA for the CDR3: TGCGCCAGCAGCCAGGGGCGGACTTTATACGAGCAGTACTTC.

On this clonotype itself: A clone one base away is much larger, so this may be a read error. This rearrangement joins TRBV15 to TRBJ2-5; 9 bases are a match to TRBD1. The CDR3 is made up of 13 amino acids. Germline values: CDR1 LNHNV, CDR2 YYDKDF (reference sequence). J lost 5 bases, V lost 5 bases, and 3 bases had no gene match. CDR3 nucleotide sequence: TGTGCCACCAGCGGAACAGGGGGCGAGACCCAGTACTTC. This gives the protein CATSGTGGETQYF.

This clonotype showed up many times. The chain is built from TRBV6-1 and TRBJ1-6; D might be TRBD1 (6 bases). This CDR3 spans 15 amino acids. The V and J ends lost 2 bases and 10 bases respectively, with 15 bases between them. From germline, CDR1 is MNHNS and CDR2 SASEGT. This CDR3 reads CASSERGGEGSPLHF. The CDR3 DNA follows: TGTGCCAGCAGTGAACGTGGGGGCGAGGGATCACCCCTCCACTTT.

The chain combines TRBV20-1 with TRBJ1-2, with a tentative D call TRBD1 (5 bases). The CDR3 spans 14 residues. Germline lookup yields CDR1 DFQATT and CDR2 SNEGSKA (reference sequence). The CDR3 nucleotides read TGCAGGGGGGAGGGTCCGACGAATATGAGAGGCTACACCTTC. Amino acids: CRGEGPTNMRGYTF.

The rearrangement links TRBV20-1 to TRBJ1-1; D possibly corresponds to TRBD1 (5 bases). Germline V lookup: CDR1 DFQATT, CDR2 SNEGSKA (reference sequence). The CDR3 consists of 17 residues. V was trimmed by 3 bases and J by 1 base, leaving 21 bases between them. The CDR3 reads CSASGSLTDPRNTEAFF. DNA for the CDR3: TGCAGTGCTAGCGGGTCCTTGACAGACCCCCGGAACACTGAAGCTTTCTTT.

V is TRBV20-1 and J is TRBJ2-7; D is uncertain. V lost 2 bases to trimming and J lost 0 bases, with 8 bases between them. The CDR3 has 13 residues. Per germline, CDR1 DFQATT and CDR2 SNEGSKA (reference sequence). The CDR3 region is CSARRQLSYEQYF. In DNA form, the CDR3 reads TGCAGTGCTAGACGGCAGCTCTCCTACGAGCAGTACTTC.

For this clonotype: This CDR3 fails to terminate in the conserved phenylalanine or tryptophan, so it likely reflects a read error. The V call is TRBV20-1, the J call TRBJ2-7; 9 bases are shared with TRBD1. Germline-derived CDR1 and CDR2 are DFQATT and SNEGSKA (reference sequence). J lost 4 bases, V lost 6 bases, and 10 bases had no gene match. CDR3 length: 14 residues. The CDR3 sequence is CSAPFRDRVYEQYL. Here the CDR3 DNA reads TGCAGTGCACCGTTCCGGGACAGGGTTTACGAGCAGTACCTC.

The chain joins TRBV20-1 to TRBJ2-7; no clear D gene. V gave up 3 bases and J gave up 6 bases, with 6 bases separating them. This CDR3 region has 10 residues. From germline, CDR1 is DFQATT and CDR2 SNEGSKA (reference sequence). CDR3 sequence: CSASFGEQYF. The CDR3 nucleotides are TGCAGTGCTAGTTTTGGCGAGCAGTACTTC.

The rearrangement uses TRBV19 and TRBJ2-2, with D hard to call. This CDR3 is built from 11 residues. Trimming pared 9 bases from V and 7 bases from J, leaving 9 bases between. Germline lookup yields CDR1 LNHDA and CDR2 SQIVND (reference sequence). The CDR3 DNA follows: TGTGCCAGCCAACGTTACGGGGAGCTGTTTTTT. Amino acid sequence: CASQRYGELFF.

J is TRBJ2-7 and V is TRBV11-2; D is ambiguous. The CDR3 is 13 amino acids. Germline CDR1 is SGHAT and CDR2 is FQNNGV. V was trimmed by 0 bases and J by 4 bases, leaving 7 bases between them. The DNA for the CDR3 is TGTGCCAGCAGCTTAGAGCAGGCTTACGAGCAGTACTTC. This encodes CASSLEQAYEQYF.

CDR3 sequence: CASSQDYGISERANTEAFF. DNA for the CDR3: TGTGCCAGCAGCCAAGATTATGGGATCTCCGAGCGGGCGAACACTGAAGCTTTCTTT. V gene TRBV3-1 combines with J gene TRBJ1-1; D unclear. The CDR3 consists of 19 residues. Germline-derived CDR1 and CDR2 are LGHDT and YNNKEL (reference sequence). The ends were cut back, 0 bases at V and 1 base at J, with 21 bases in the middle.

The chain carries TRBV5-8 and TRBJ2-3; D is unresolved. The CDR3 totals 13 residues. The germline CDR1 and CDR2 sequences are SGHTS and YDEGEE. V dropped 2 bases and J dropped 8 bases, with 12 bases sitting between them. The CDR3 DNA sequence: TGTGCCAGCAGCTTAAGCTCGGAAGGTACGCAGTATTTT. Translated, it gives CASSLSSEGTQYF. Supplemented by reference TRBV5-8 and TRBJ2-3, the full variable domain reads EAGVTQSPTHLIKTRGQQATLRCSPISGHTSVYWYQQALGLGLQFLLWYDEGEERNRGNFPPRFSGRQFPNYSSELNVNALELEDSALYLCASSLSSEGTQYFGPGTRLTVL.

The CDR3: CASRGDRTEAFF. The CDR3 nucleotides are TGTGCCAGCAGGGGGGACAGAACTGAAGCTTTCTTT. The chain joins TRBV2 to TRBJ1-1; 7 bases fit TRBD1. CDR3 length equals 12 residues. J lost 5 bases, V lost 6 bases, and 3 bases had no gene match. Germline V gives CDR1 SNHLY, CDR2 FYNNEI.